This T cell receptor beta chain was identified during a study of blood T cells in healthy people across ages. A note on this clonotype: Antigen unknown.

Study-wide findings and caveats: PBMCs went unsorted, and a conclusive naive versus antigen-experienced comparison was therefore prevented. Per million T cells, the diversity of TCR beta decreased roughly linearly as age advanced.

A second PCR of 7 to 11 cycles used a sample-barcoded 5' primer and a J-beta primer mix. Each CDR3 protein gets one entry after TCRdb re-called the 5' RACE reads with MiXCR. This table holds 1.2 million to 1.5 million distinct CDR3 sequences, roughly 64% found once. Germline V lookup: CDR1 MNHNS, CDR2 SASEGT. This CDR3 has 15 amino acids. V was clipped by 3 bases and J by 4 bases; unmatched bases: 2. The chain uses TRBV6-1 and TRBJ1-4; the match to TRBD1 covers 10 bases. Sequencing was done on a sample of blood. This TCR was recovered from a man aged 18 to 30 in good health. The CDR3 coding sequence is TGTGCCAGCAGTGACCGGGACAGGGGTAATGAAAAACTGTTTTTT. Residues: CASSDRDRGNEKLFF.